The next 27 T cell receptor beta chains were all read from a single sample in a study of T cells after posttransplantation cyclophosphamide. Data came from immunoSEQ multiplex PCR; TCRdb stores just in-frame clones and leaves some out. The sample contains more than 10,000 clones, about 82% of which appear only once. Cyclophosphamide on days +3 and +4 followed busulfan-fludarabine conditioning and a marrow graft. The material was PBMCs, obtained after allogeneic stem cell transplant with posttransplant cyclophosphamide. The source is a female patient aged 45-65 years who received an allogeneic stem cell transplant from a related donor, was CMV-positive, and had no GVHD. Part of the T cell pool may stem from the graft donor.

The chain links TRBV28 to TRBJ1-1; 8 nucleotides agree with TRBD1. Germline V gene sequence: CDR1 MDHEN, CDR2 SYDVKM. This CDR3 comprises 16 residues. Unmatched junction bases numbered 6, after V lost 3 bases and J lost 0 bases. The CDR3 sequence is CASSFGQGAMNTEAFF. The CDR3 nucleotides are TGTGCCAGCAGTTTTGGGCAGGGGGCTATGAACACTGAAGCTTTCTTT.

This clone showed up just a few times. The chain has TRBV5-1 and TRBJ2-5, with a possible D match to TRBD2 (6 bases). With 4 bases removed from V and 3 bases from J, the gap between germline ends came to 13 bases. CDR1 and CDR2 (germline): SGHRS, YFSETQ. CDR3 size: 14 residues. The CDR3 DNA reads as TGCGCCAGCAGCCTAGCGCAGCCGAAAGAGACCCAGTACTTC. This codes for CASSLAQPKETQYF.

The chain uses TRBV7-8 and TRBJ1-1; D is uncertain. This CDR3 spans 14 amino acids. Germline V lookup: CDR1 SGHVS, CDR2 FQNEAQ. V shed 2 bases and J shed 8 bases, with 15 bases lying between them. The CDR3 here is CASSLSTGGGEAFF. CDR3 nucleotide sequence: TGTGCCAGCAGCTTAAGTACGGGCGGAGGGGAAGCTTTCTTT.

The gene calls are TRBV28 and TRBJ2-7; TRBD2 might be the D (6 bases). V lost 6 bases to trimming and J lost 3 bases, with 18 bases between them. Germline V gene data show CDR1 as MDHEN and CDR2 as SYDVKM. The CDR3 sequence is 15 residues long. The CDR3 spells CASSPPGTYSYEQYF. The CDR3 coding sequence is TGTGCCAGCAGCCCCCCCGGGACTTACAGCTACGAGCAGTACTTC.

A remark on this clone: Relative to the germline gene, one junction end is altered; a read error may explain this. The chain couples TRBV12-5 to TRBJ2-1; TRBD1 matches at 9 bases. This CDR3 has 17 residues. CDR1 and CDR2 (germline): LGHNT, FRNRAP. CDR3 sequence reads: CASGLVFEDRGRDEQLF. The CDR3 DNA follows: TGTGCTAGTGGTTTGGTATTCGAGGACAGGGGTCGGGATGAGCAGCTCTTC.

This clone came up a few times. The CDR3 spells CASSARTEYYEQYF. The CDR3 nucleotides read TGTGCCAGTAGTGCACGGACAGAATACTACGAGCAGTACTTC. The J gene is TRBJ2-7, the V gene TRBV19; D may be TRBD1 (6 bases). Trimming took 5 bases from V and 3 from J, leaving 14 bases between them. The CDR3 length is 14 residues. The germline gives CDR1 LNHDA, CDR2 SQIVND (reference sequence).

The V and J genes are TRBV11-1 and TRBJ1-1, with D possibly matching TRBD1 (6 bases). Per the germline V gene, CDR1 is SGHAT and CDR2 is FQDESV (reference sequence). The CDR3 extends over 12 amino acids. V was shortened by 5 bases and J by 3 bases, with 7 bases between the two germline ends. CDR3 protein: CASSPGDTEAFF. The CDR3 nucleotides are TGTGCCAGCAGCCCAGGGGACACTGAAGCTTTCTTT.

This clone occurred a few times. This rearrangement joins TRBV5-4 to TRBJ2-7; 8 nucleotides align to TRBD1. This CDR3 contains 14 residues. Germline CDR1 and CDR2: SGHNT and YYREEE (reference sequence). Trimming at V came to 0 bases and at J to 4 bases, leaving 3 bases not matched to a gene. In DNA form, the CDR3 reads TGTGCCAGCAGCTTGGATCAGGGGGCATACGAGCAGTACTTC. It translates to CASSLDQGAYEQYF.

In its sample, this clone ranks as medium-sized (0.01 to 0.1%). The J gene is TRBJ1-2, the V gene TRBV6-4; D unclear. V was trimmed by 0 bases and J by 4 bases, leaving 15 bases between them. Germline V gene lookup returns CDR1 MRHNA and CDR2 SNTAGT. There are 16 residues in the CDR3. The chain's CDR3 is CASSDSPQAPFYGYTF. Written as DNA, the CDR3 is TGTGCCAGCAGTGACTCCCCGCAGGCTCCATTCTATGGCTACACCTTC.

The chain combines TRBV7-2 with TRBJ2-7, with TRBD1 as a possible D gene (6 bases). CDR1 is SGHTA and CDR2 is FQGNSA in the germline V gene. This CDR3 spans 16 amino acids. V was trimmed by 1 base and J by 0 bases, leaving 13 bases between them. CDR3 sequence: CASSLGRGVRSYEQYF. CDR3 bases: TGTGCCAGCAGCTTAGGCAGGGGAGTTCGCTCCTACGAGCAGTACTTC.

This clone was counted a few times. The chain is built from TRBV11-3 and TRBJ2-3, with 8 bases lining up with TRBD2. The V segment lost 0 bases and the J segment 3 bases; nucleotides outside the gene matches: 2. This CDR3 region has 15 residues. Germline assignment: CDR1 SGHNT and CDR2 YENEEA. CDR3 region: CASSLESGGTDTQYF. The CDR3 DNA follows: TGTGCCAGCAGCTTAGAGTCGGGGGGGACAGATACGCAGTATTTT.

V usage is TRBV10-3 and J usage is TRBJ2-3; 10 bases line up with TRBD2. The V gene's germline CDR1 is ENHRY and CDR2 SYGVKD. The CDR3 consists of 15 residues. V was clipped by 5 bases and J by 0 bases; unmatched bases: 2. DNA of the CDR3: TGTGCCATCAGTTTAGCGGGGGGCAGCACAGATACGCAGTATTTT. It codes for CAISLAGGSTDTQYF.

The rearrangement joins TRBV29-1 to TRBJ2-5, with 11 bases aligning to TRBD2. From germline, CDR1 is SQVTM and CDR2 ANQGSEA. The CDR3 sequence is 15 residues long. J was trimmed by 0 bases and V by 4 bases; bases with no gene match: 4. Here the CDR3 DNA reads TGCAGCGTTGGGGCTAGCGGGGGGAACCAAGAGACCCAGTACTTC. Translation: CSVGASGGNQETQYF. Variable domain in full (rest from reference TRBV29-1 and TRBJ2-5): SAVISQKPSRDICQRGTSLTIQCQVDSQVTMMFWYRQQPGQSLTLIATANQGSEATYESGFVIDKFPISRPNLTFSTLTVSNMSPEDSSIYLCSVGASGGNQETQYFGPGTRLLVL.

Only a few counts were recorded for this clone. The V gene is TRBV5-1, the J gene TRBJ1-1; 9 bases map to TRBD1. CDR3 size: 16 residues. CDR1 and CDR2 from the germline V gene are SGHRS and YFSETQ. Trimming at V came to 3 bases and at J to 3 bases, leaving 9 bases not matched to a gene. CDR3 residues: CASSWTTGGWDTEAFF. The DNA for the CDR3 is TGCGCCAGCAGCTGGACAACAGGGGGCTGGGACACTGAAGCTTTCTTT.

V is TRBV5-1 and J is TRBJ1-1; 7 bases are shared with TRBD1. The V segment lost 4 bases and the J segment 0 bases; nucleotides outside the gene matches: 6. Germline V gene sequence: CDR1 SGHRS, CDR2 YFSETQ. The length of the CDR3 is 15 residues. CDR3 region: CASSGTQGLNTEAFF. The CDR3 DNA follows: TGCGCCAGCAGCGGAACACAGGGGTTGAACACTGAAGCTTTCTTT.

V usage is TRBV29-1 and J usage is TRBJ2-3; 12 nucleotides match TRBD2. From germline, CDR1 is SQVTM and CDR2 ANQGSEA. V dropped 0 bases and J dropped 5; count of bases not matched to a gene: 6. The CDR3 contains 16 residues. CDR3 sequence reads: CSVEDSLLAGGDTQYF. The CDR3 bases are TGCAGCGTTGAAGATTCACTACTAGCGGGGGGAGATACGCAGTATTTT.

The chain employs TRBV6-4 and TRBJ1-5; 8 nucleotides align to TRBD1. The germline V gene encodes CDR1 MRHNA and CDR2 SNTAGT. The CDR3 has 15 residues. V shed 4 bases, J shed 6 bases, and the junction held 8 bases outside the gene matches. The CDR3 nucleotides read TGTGCCAGCAGTGCCCAAACAGGGGGAGGTCAGCCCCAGCATTTT. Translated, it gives CASSAQTGGGQPQHF.

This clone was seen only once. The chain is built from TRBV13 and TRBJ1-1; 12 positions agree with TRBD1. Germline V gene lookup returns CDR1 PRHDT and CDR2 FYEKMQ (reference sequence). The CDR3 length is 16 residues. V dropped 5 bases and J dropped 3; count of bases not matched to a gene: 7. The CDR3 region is CASSPPGQGADTEAFF. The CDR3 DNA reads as TGTGCCAGCAGCCCTCCGGGACAGGGGGCGGACACTGAAGCTTTCTTT.

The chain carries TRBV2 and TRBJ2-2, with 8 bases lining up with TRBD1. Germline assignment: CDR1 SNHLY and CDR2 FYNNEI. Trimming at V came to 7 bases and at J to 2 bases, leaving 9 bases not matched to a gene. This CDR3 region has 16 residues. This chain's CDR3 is CASINRGKENTGELFF. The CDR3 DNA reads TGTGCCAGCATTAACAGGGGGAAGGAAAACACCGGGGAGCTGTTTTTT.

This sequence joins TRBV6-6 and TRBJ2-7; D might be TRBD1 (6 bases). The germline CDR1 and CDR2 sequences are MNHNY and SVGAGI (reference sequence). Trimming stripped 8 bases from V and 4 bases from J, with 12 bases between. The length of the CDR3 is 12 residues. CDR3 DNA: TGTGCCAGCGGAAAAGGGGGATACGAGCAGTACTTC. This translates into CASGKGGYEQYF.

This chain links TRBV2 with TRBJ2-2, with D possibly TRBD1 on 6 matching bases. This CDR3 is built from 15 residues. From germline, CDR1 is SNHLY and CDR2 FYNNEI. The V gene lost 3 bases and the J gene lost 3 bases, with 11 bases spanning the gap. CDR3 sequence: CASSDPGHHTGELFF. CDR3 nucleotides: TGTGCCAGCAGTGATCCGGGACACCACACCGGGGAGCTGTTTTTT.

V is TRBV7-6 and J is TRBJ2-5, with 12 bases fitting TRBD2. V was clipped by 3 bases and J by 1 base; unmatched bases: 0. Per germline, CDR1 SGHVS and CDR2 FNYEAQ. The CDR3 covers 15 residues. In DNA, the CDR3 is TGTGCCAGCAGCTTGGGACTAGCGGGCCAAGAGACCCAGTACTTC. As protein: CASSLGLAGQETQYF.

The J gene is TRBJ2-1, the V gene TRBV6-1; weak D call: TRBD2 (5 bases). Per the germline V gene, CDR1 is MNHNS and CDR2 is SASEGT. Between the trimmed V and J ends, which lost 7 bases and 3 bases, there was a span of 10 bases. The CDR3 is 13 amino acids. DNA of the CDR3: TGTGCCAGCAAGGGAGACCTCTACAATGAGCAGTTCTTC. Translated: CASKGDLYNEQFF.

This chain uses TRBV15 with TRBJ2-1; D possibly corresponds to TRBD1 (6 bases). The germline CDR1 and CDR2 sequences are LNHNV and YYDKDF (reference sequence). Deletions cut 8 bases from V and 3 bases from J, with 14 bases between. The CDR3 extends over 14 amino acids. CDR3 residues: CATGAGANYNEQFF. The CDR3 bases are TGTGCCACCGGGGCAGGGGCGAACTACAATGAGCAGTTCTTC.

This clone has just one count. The DNA for the CDR3 is TGCGCCAGCAGACAACGACAGGGCGGGGCGGATGGCTACACCTTC. Its protein product is CASRQRQGGADGYTF. The chain joins TRBV5-1 to TRBJ1-2, with 7 bases identical to TRBD1. CDR3 length: 15 amino acids. V lost 5 bases to trimming and J lost 6 bases; unmatched junction nucleotides: 13. From germline, CDR1 is SGHRS and CDR2 YFSETQ.

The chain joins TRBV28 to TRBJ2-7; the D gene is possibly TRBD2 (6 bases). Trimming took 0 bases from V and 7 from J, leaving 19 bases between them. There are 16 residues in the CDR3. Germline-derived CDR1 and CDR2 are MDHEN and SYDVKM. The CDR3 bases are TGTGCCAGCAGTTTATGGGGTAGAGGGAGGAGCGGTGAGCAGTACTTC. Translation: CASSLWGRGRSGEQYF.

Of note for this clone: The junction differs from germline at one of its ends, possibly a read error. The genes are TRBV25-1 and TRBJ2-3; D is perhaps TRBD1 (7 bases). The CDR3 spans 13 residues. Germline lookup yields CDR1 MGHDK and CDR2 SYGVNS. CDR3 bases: TGTGCCAGCAGTGAATGGGGGGACAGCGACATGCATTTT. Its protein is CASSEWGDSDMHF.